The 25 T cell receptor beta chains below come from one sample, sequenced in a study of blood T cells in healthy people across ages (dated by TCRdb to 2013 to 2016). The library was generated by 5' RACE. The reads were generated on an Illumina HiSeq 2500. A second about 7 to 11 cycle PCR used a sample-barcoded 5' primer and a J-beta primer mix. The raw public data were reprocessed by TCRdb itself: fastp quality trimming at Q25, MiXCR clonotype calling, in-frame beta chains only. Each record represents a unique CDR3 protein, reported with the most common genes and DNA among its rows. This sample holds some 640,000 distinct CDR3 sequences; over 45% were observed only once. Around 32% of the sample belongs to the ten largest clones. Input material: blood. These receptors all stem from a woman in her fifties or sixties in good health.

CDR3 in amino acids: CASRAGGYNEQFF. The CDR3 nucleotides read TGTGCCAGCAGGGCAGGGGGCTACAATGAGCAGTTCTTC. This chain links TRBV6-2 or TRBV6-3 with TRBJ2-1; 7 bases match TRBD1. Germline V CDR1 and CDR2: MNHEY, SVGEGT. The CDR3 length is 13 residues. V dropped 6 bases and J dropped 3; count of bases not matched to a gene: 2.

This clonotype was counted at least ten times. The J gene is TRBJ1-1, the V gene TRBV12-3 or TRBV12-4; 7 bases are a match to TRBD1. CDR3 length equals 15 residues. V shed 2 bases and J 2 bases; nucleotides not matched to a gene: 5. The CDR3 region has the DNA TGTGCCAGCAGTTTAAGGGGGCAGGGTAACACTGAAGCTTTCTTT. It specifies CASSLRGQGNTEAFF.

The chain has TRBV28 and TRBJ2-2; 8 nucleotides agree with TRBD1. The germline V gene encodes CDR1 MDHEN and CDR2 SYDVKM. The V gene end was trimmed by 5 bases and the J gene end by 4 bases; junction bases not matched to a gene: 12. The CDR3 is 17 residues long. The CDR3 nucleotides read TGTGCCAGCAGTCCTAAACCGGGACAGGACGCCACCGGGGAGCTGTTTTTT. Amino acid sequence: CASSPKPGQDATGELFF.

This chain links TRBV27 with TRBJ1-2; maybe TRBD1 (6 bases). The germline gives CDR1 MNHEY, CDR2 SMNVEV (reference sequence). This CDR3 contains 15 residues. The V end was cut by 2 bases, the J end by 6 bases, with 16 bases between. CDR3 in amino acids: CASSLRPTGINGYTF. In DNA form, the CDR3 reads TGTGCCAGCAGTTTAAGGCCTACAGGGATAAATGGCTACACCTTC.

This clonotype was picked up many times. The chain joins TRBV29-1 to TRBJ2-5; D possibly corresponds to TRBD2 (5 bases). The germline V gene encodes CDR1 SQVTM and CDR2 ANQGSEA. The CDR3 has 13 amino acids. Trimming shortened V by 7 bases and J by 0 bases, and 12 bases separated the two germline ends. CDR3 residues: CSGESAYQETQYF. The CDR3 nucleotides read TGCAGCGGGGAGTCGGCTTACCAAGAGACCCAGTACTTC.

The genes are TRBV20-1 and TRBJ2-3; 9 nucleotides align to TRBD1. The CDR3 loop spans 17 amino acids. V dropped 4 bases and J dropped 5; count of bases not matched to a gene: 16. The germline V gene encodes CDR1 DFQATT and CDR2 SNEGSKA (reference sequence). The CDR3 DNA reads TGCAGTGCTATACGCTTTGGAGGGACAGGGTCAAGAGATACGCAGTATTTT. Its translation is CSAIRFGGTGSRDTQYF.

The chain combines TRBV7-3 with TRBJ2-6; TRBD2 aligns across 11 bases. CDR1 and CDR2 from the germline V gene are SGHTA and FQGTGA. The ends lost 1 base at V and 0 bases at J; junction bases unmatched: 8. The CDR3 is 20 amino acids. CDR3 nucleotides: TGTGCCAGCAGCTTAAGAAATAGTCTAGCGGGGGGCTCTGGGGCCAACGTCCTGACTTTC. Protein product: CASSLRNSLAGGSGANVLTF.

The genes are TRBV27 and TRBJ1-4; the match to TRBD1 covers 9 bases. The CDR3 spans 18 residues. The V segment lost 3 bases and the J segment 0 bases; nucleotides outside the gene matches: 8. The germline V gene has CDR1 MNHEY and CDR2 SMNVEV (reference sequence). The CDR3 loop is CASSFTGGAATTNEKLFF. Here the CDR3 DNA reads TGTGCCAGCAGTTTCACAGGGGGCGCGGCGACAACTAATGAAAAACTGTTTTTT.

Only a few counts were recorded for this clonotype. This chain links TRBV12-3 or TRBV12-4 with TRBJ2-4; D is undetermined. Trimming cost V 6 bases and J 8 bases, with 8 bases left between them. The CDR3 has 11 amino acids. DNA of the CDR3: TGTGCCAGCAGCATCAAGGACATTCAGTACTTC. Translation: CASSIKDIQYF.

The rearrangement joins TRBV20-1 to TRBJ2-3; perhaps TRBD2 as D (5 bases). The CDR3 is 11 residues long. CDR1 DFQATT and CDR2 SNEGSKA come from the germline V gene (reference sequence). V was pared by 5 bases and J by 8 bases, with 11 bases between. The CDR3 here is CSAYSAGTQYF. The CDR3 bases are TGCAGTGCTTATAGCGCGGGTACGCAGTATTTT.

The chain employs TRBV21-1 and TRBJ2-5. TRBV21-1 is a listed pseudogene. CDR3 length: 13 amino acids. The CDR3 DNA is TGTGCCGGCAGCCACCGTTTCAAAGAGACCCAGTACTTC. Translating it yields CAGSHRFKETQYF.

V gene TRBV7-8 combines with J gene TRBJ2-1; D may be TRBD2 (6 bases). The germline gives CDR1 SGHVS, CDR2 FQNEAQ. V gave up 7 bases and J gave up 8 bases, with 24 bases separating them. This CDR3 has 16 residues. CDR3 sequence (DNA): TGTGCCAGCAACGCCGGCCCCCCGGACTATTTTCATGAGCAGTTCTTC. This sequence encodes CASNAGPPDYFHEQFF.

The V and J genes are TRBV18 and TRBJ2-4; D may be TRBD1 (6 bases). The J call may be incorrect, as the DNA end agrees better with TRBJ2-7. There are 15 residues in the CDR3. Germline values: CDR1 KGHSH, CDR2 LQKENI. The CDR3 DNA reads as TGTGCCAGCTCACCACACAGGGATGGAACTTACGAGCAGTACTTC. Its protein product is CASSPHRDGTYEQYF.

This clonotype was observed a single time. The rearrangement links TRBV28 to TRBJ2-6; D perhaps matches TRBD1 (6 bases). The CDR3 runs to 15 residues. CDR1 is MDHEN, CDR2 SYDVKM, per germline. V was shortened by 7 bases and J by 4 bases, with 14 bases between the two germline ends. CDR3 amino acids: CASNPQGKGANVLTF. The CDR3 bases are TGTGCCAGCAATCCACAGGGCAAAGGGGCCAACGTCCTGACTTTC.

This chain uses TRBV20-1 with TRBJ2-4; a weak D match, TRBD1 (5 bases). The J call is doubtful: the DNA matches TRBJ2-5 better. Germline V gives CDR1 DFQATT, CDR2 SNEGSKA (reference sequence). The CDR3 totals 14 residues. CDR3 bases: TGCAGTGCTTCCCTGGACACGTACCAAGAGACCCAGTACTTC. Protein sequence: CSASLDTYQETQYF.

Comment on this clonotype: At one end the junction does not follow the germline gene, possibly because of a read error. The chain couples TRBV7-2 to TRBJ1-4; maybe TRBD1 (6 bases). The CDR3 spans 15 residues. In germline, CDR1 is SGHTA, CDR2 FQGNSA. In nucleotides, the CDR3 is TGTGCCAGCAGCCCGTCACAGGGAGCTAACGAAAAACTGTTTTTT. Translation gives CASSPSQGANEKLFF.

The chain uses TRBV2 and TRBJ2-7; a possible D gene is TRBD2 (6 bases). Near its end, the DNA agrees better with TRBJ2-5, so the J call may be wrong. The CDR3 runs 15 residues. Germline V CDR1 and CDR2: SNHLY, FYNNEI. CDR3 sequence reads: CASGRWAGKEETQYF. The CDR3 coding sequence is TGTGCCAGCGGCCGGTGGGCGGGAAAGGAGGAGACCCAGTACTTC.

V and J are TRBV25-1 and TRBJ1-3; 7 bases are shared with TRBD1. In germline, CDR1 is MGHDK, CDR2 SYGVNS. J gave up 2 bases and V 3 bases, and 4 bases lay outside the gene matches. The CDR3 totals 15 residues. The CDR3 DNA reads as TGTGCCAGCAGTGACGGGCAGGGGGCTGGAAACACCATATATTTT. Translated: CASSDGQGAGNTIYF.

The J gene is TRBJ1-2, the V gene TRBV29-1; no reliable D call. The CDR3 has 11 residues. Per germline, CDR1 SQVTM and CDR2 ANQGSEA. Trimming removed 3 bases from V and 11 bases from J, with 13 bases in between. The CDR3 DNA is TGCAGCGTTGACTCGGCAGGAGAATACACCTTC. Protein product: CSVDSAGEYTF.

The table lists this clonotype with a few counts. The chain employs TRBV7-2 and TRBJ2-7; 8 positions agree with TRBD2. Germline V gene lookup returns CDR1 SGHTA and CDR2 FQGNSA. V lost 1 base, J lost 4 bases, and 3 bases stayed unmatched. The CDR3 runs 14 residues. For the CDR3, the DNA is TGTGCCAGCAGCTTAGGGCGGGAGGCTTACGAGCAGTACTTC. The encoded protein is CASSLGREAYEQYF.

The J gene is TRBJ2-7, the V gene TRBV7-3, with 12 positions matching TRBD2. The V gene's germline CDR1 is SGHTA and CDR2 FQGTGA. Trimming at V came to 2 bases and at J to 1 base, leaving 12 bases not matched to a gene. The CDR3 covers 19 residues. This CDR3 is CASSLERLGLAGASYEQYF. The CDR3, as DNA: TGTGCCAGCAGCTTAGAAAGATTGGGACTAGCGGGCGCGTCCTACGAGCAGTACTTC.

This clonotype was found a few times. The rearrangement joins TRBV7-9 to TRBJ1-1; TRBD1 matches at 8 bases. J was trimmed by 5 bases and V by 1 base; bases with no gene match: 9. The CDR3 has 16 residues. Germline-derived CDR1 and CDR2 are SEHNR and FQNEAQ (reference sequence). CDR3 sequence: CASSLDVGQGKTEAFF. CDR3 nucleotide sequence: TGTGCCAGCAGCTTAGATGTCGGACAGGGAAAAACTGAAGCTTTCTTT.

CDR3 in DNA: TGTGCCAGCAGTGCTCGGCCGGAAGATGATTACGAGCAGTACTTC. This sequence encodes CASSARPEDDYEQYF. The J gene is TRBJ2-7, the V gene TRBV6-5; D remains unclear. V was trimmed by 5 bases and J by 4 bases, leaving 18 bases between them. Germline V gene sequence: CDR1 MNHEY, CDR2 SVGAGI. The CDR3 extends over 15 amino acids.

The chain uses TRBV12-3 or TRBV12-4 and TRBJ2-7; D call uncertain. V shed 7 bases and J shed 1 base, with 23 bases lying between them. This CDR3 has 17 amino acids. In DNA form, the CDR3 reads TGTGCCAGCACCGCTAGGCCATTGAGAGAGAATTCCTACGAGCAGTACTTC. Its protein product is CASTARPLRENSYEQYF.

This sequence joins TRBV6-2 or TRBV6-3 and TRBJ1-1; unclear D gene. The CDR3 runs 11 residues. Germline CDR1 MNHEY, CDR2 SVGEGT. V lost 6 bases to trimming and J lost 6 bases, with 8 bases between them. The CDR3 here is CASSHGAEAFF. The CDR3 DNA is TGTGCCAGCAGCCACGGCGCTGAAGCTTTCTTT.